This T cell receptor beta chain appears in the sequencing data of a study of Graves' ophthalmopathy and Graves' hyperthyroidism. On the study more broadly: Before any treatment was given, at initial diagnosis, peripheral blood was collected.

The germline gives CDR1 DFQATT, CDR2 SNEGSKA (reference sequence). The ends were cut back, 1 base at V and 3 bases at J, with 15 bases in the middle. The CDR3 covers 15 residues. This clonotype has ten or more counts. Recruitment covered hyperthyroidism patients aged 18 to 65 whose new diagnosis was of under 2 months' duration. Pregnant or lactating patients and those with other autoimmune diseases or uncontrolled infections were excluded. Amplified material comprised TCR beta CDR3 regions derived from RNA transcripts. The authors performed first-round RT-PCR with HTBI primers and then a second-round multiplex PCR. TCRdb called the multiplex PCR reads again in MiXCR, with one record for every CDR3 protein. The sample includes hundreds of thousands of distinct CDR3 sequences, 15% of them seen just once.

Sequencing input: peripheral blood. The TCR originated in a woman aged 18 to 35 with stable Graves' hyperthyroidism. V usage is TRBV20-1 and J usage is TRBJ1-1, with D possibly being TRBD1 (5 bases). CDR3 DNA sequence: TGCAGTGCTAGAGCAGGAGGGGCGGGTGACACTGAAGCTTTCTTT. It encodes CSARAGGAGDTEAFF.